Following are 19 T cell receptor beta chains from one sample sequenced in a study of shared clonotypes between healthy human individuals. TCRdb's copy holds only in-frame clones and misses some; the assay was immunoSEQ multiplex PCR. The sample lists approximately 1.4 million clones; approximately 98% were seen once. Sequenced input: naive CD4+ T cells sorted from blood. Subset noted: CD45RA+ positively selected. Receptors were obtained from a man aged 30 to 45 in good health.

The chain links TRBV25-1 to TRBJ1-2, with D maybe TRBD1 (5 bases). In germline, CDR1 is MGHDK, CDR2 SYGVNS. The CDR3 contains 13 residues. The V gene lost 5 bases and the J gene lost 5 bases, with 12 bases spanning the gap. CDR3 sequence: CASSPGTGYGYTF. DNA for the CDR3: TGTGCCAGCAGTCCCGGGACCGGATATGGCTACACCTTC.

The chain uses TRBV5-8 and TRBJ2-7, with D tentatively TRBD1 (5 bases). V lost 6 bases and J lost 2, with 12 bases in between. Germline CDR1 SGHTS, CDR2 YDEGEE. The CDR3 is made up of 13 amino acids. The CDR3 DNA follows: TGTGCCAGCACCTACAGGAGCCCCTACGAGCAGTACTTC. Its translation is CASTYRSPYEQYF.

The V call is TRBV5-1, the J call TRBJ1-4, with a possible D match to TRBD1 (5 bases). Germline assignment: CDR1 SGHRS and CDR2 YFSETQ. CDR3 size: 15 residues. V lost 8 bases and J lost 1, with 15 bases in between. CDR3 in amino acids: CASGADPGTNEKLFF. CDR3 sequence (DNA): TGCGCCAGTGGGGCCGACCCTGGAACTAATGAAAAACTGTTTTTT.

The J gene is TRBJ2-7, the V gene TRBV21-1; the DNA was not compared with TRBD2, the D call given in the table. TRBV21-1 is termed a pseudogene. This CDR3 region has 17 residues. CDR3 residues: CASRGRTSGRRGTEQYF. The CDR3 nucleotides read TGTGCCAGCAGAGGGAGGACTAGCGGGAGGAGGGGTACCGAGCAGTACTTC.

The genes are TRBV13 and TRBJ1-5; D is uncertain. The CDR3 consists of 13 residues. Trimming cost V 3 bases and J 4 bases, with 7 bases left between them. Per germline, CDR1 PRHDT and CDR2 FYEKMQ (reference sequence). CDR3 sequence reads: CASSLRRNQPQHF. Written as DNA, the CDR3 is TGTGCCAGCAGCTTGAGACGGAATCAGCCCCAGCATTTT. Variable domain in full (rest from reference TRBV13 and TRBJ1-5): AAGVIQSPRHLIKEKRETATLKCYPIPRHDTVYWYQQGPGQDPQFLISFYEKMQSDKGSIPDRFSAQQFSDYHSELNMSSLELGDSALYFCASSLRRNQPQHFGDGTRLSIL.

This rearrangement joins TRBV7-9 to TRBJ2-1; the D is unclear. The CDR3 runs to 17 residues. CDR1 SEHNR and CDR2 FQNEAQ come from the germline V gene (reference sequence). V was pared by 2 bases and J by 7 bases, with 21 bases between. The CDR3 DNA follows: TGTGCCAGCAGCTTATCGACGGACCCAAGTTTTGGGAATGAGCAGTTCTTC. Translation gives CASSLSTDPSFGNEQFF.

The chain joins TRBV19 to TRBJ2-3, with 8 positions matching TRBD1. The CDR3 contains 13 residues. The junction had 5 bases not matched to a gene; V was cut back by 4 bases and J by 8 bases. The V gene's germline CDR1 is LNHDA and CDR2 SQIVND (reference sequence). The CDR3 DNA follows: TGTGCCAGTAGTACCGGACAGGGCGGTACGCAGTATTTT. Encoded protein: CASSTGQGGTQYF.

This rearrangement joins TRBV2 to TRBJ2-7; D is unclear. The ends were cut back, 1 base at V and 3 bases at J, with 7 bases in the middle. The CDR3 is 13 residues long. Per germline, CDR1 SNHLY and CDR2 FYNNEI. Written as DNA, the CDR3 is TGTGCCAGCAGTGAAGGAGAAGACTACGAGCAGTACTTC. Its protein is CASSEGEDYEQYF. The whole variable domain, remainder taken from reference TRBV2 and TRBJ2-7, is EPEVTQTPSHQVTQMGQEVILRCVPISNHLYFYWYRQILGQKVEFLVSFYNNEISEKSEIFDDQFSVERPDGSNFTLKIRSTKLEDSAMYFCASSEGEDYEQYFGPGTRLTVT.

This clone was counted a single time. The chain links TRBV5-4 to TRBJ2-7; D is ambiguous. V was pared by 0 bases and J by 7 bases, with 11 bases between. The CDR3 is 13 amino acids. CDR1 SGHNT and CDR2 YYREEE come from the germline V gene (reference sequence). CDR3 nucleotides: TGTGCCAGCAGCTTGGCCAAGCTAGGAGAGCAGTACTTC. Its protein is CASSLAKLGEQYF.

CDR3 nucleotide sequence: TGTGCCAGCTCAACCCGGACTCCCCAAGAGACCCAGTACTTC. Its translation is CASSTRTPQETQYF. This chain uses TRBV18 with TRBJ2-5, with D maybe TRBD2 (5 bases). Germline V gene sequence: CDR1 KGHSH, CDR2 LQKENI. V lost 5 bases, J lost 1 base, and 11 bases lay in between. There are 14 residues in the CDR3.

In nucleotides, the CDR3 is TGTGCCAGCAGTTTGCCCCAACTCGGGACTAGCGGGAGGCCGACCTACAATGAGCAGTTCTTC. It encodes CASSLPQLGTSGRPTYNEQFF. The rearrangement joins TRBV27 to TRBJ2-1; 15 positions agree with TRBD2. This CDR3 is 21 amino acids long. The V gene's germline CDR1 is MNHEY and CDR2 SMNVEV (reference sequence). Trimming removed 3 bases from V and 2 bases from J; junction bases left unmatched: 14.

The V and J genes are TRBV19 and TRBJ2-1, with D tentatively TRBD1 (5 bases). Between the trimmed V and J ends, which lost 6 bases and 5 bases, there was a span of 14 bases. This CDR3 is 14 amino acids long. In germline, CDR1 is LNHDA, CDR2 SQIVND (reference sequence). The CDR3 spells CASSQGRRDNEQFF. In DNA form, the CDR3 reads TGTGCCAGTAGCCAGGGCCGTCGGGACAATGAGCAGTTCTTC.

The chain has TRBV5-4 and TRBJ2-5; TRBD1 might be the D (6 bases). The CDR3 totals 19 residues. Germline-derived CDR1 and CDR2 are SGHNT and YYREEE (reference sequence). V was shortened by 0 bases and J by 7 bases, with 28 bases between the two germline ends. CDR3 amino acids: CASSLGGLIQPQEGRTQYF. In DNA form, the CDR3 reads TGTGCCAGCAGCTTGGGGGGGCTTATCCAACCCCAAGAGGGAAGGACCCAGTACTTC.

The J gene is TRBJ2-2, the V gene TRBV6-5; tentatively, D is TRBD2 (5 bases). The CDR3 runs to 14 residues. The ends were cut back, 6 bases at V and 3 bases at J, with 11 bases in the middle. The germline CDR1 and CDR2 sequences are MNHEY and SVGAGI. CDR3 DNA: TGTGCCAGCAGAAAACTCGGGGACACCGGGGAGCTGTTTTTT. Its protein is CASRKLGDTGELFF.

The genes are TRBV9 and TRBJ2-2; tentative D call: TRBD2 (6 bases). V was cut by 0 bases and J by 5 bases, with 20 bases left in between. Germline V gives CDR1 SGDLS, CDR2 YYNGEE. The CDR3 has 18 amino acids. CDR3 residues: CASSVAPHLGGGTGELFF. CDR3 sequence (DNA): TGTGCCAGCAGCGTAGCCCCCCATTTGGGAGGTGGAACCGGGGAGCTGTTTTTT.

The chain recombines TRBV6-5 with TRBJ2-6; D not certain. V shed 3 bases and J shed 0 bases, with 9 bases lying between them. The CDR3 sequence is 16 residues long. CDR1 MNHEY and CDR2 SVGAGI come from the germline V gene. The CDR3 DNA reads as TGTGCCAGCAGTTATCTACAGTTCTCTGGGGCCAACGTCCTGACTTTC. It is translated as CASSYLQFSGANVLTF.

The J gene is TRBJ2-7, the V gene TRBV7-2; 8 positions agree with TRBD2. V lost 7 bases, J lost 2 bases, and 10 bases stayed unmatched. Per germline, CDR1 SGHTA and CDR2 FQGNSA. The CDR3 has 15 amino acids. The CDR3 coding sequence is TGTGCCAGCATCAAAAGCGGGACTAGGACCTACGAGCAGTACTTC. Translation: CASIKSGTRTYEQYF.

This chain connects TRBV10-1 to TRBJ2-7, with 9 bases aligning to TRBD1. V was clipped by 0 bases and J by 2 bases; unmatched bases: 2. The CDR3 sequence is 15 residues long. CDR1 and CDR2 (germline): WNHNN, SYGVQD (reference sequence). CDR3 nucleotide sequence: TGCGCCAGCAGTGAGTCCACAGGGGGCCCCTACGAGCAGTACTTC. It is translated as CASSESTGGPYEQYF.

The V gene is TRBV5-1, the J gene TRBJ2-1; D remains ambiguous. The CDR3 is 14 amino acids. Trimming pared 5 bases from V and 0 bases from J, leaving 9 bases between. The V gene's germline CDR1 is SGHRS and CDR2 YFSETQ. The CDR3 sequence: CASRVDSSYNEQFF. The DNA for the CDR3 is TGCGCCAGCAGGGTAGATAGCTCCTACAATGAGCAGTTCTTC. The variable domain in full, completed from reference TRBV5-1 and TRBJ2-1, reads KAGVTQTPRYLIKTRGQQVTLSCSPISGHRSVSWYQQTPGQGLQFLFEYFSETQRNKGNFPGRFSGRQFSNSRSEMNVSTLELGDSALYLCASRVDSSYNEQFFGPGTRLTVL.